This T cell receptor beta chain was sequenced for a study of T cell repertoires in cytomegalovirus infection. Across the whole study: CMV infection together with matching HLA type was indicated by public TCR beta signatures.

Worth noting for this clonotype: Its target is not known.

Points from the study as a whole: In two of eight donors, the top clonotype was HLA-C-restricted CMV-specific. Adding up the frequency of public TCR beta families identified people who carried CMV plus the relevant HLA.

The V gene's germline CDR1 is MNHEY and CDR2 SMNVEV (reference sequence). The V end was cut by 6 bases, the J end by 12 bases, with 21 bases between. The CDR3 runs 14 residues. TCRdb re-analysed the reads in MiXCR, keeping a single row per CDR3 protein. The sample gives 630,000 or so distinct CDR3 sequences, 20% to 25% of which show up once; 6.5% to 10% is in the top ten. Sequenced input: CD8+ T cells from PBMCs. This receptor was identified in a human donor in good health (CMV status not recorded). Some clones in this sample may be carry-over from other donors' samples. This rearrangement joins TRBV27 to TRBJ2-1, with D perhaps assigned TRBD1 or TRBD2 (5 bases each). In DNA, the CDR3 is TGTGCCAGCAGAATCGGGGACCGCGCGGGTGGGCAGTTCTTC. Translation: CASRIGDRAGGQFF.